This T cell receptor beta chain was found in a study of technical replicates of blood from a few donors. The protocol was immunoSEQ multiplex PCR, while the TCRdb copy is restricted to in-frame clones and leaves out a portion. The repertoire consists of around 84,000 clones, with around 94% occurring once and the leading ten covering approximately 0.25%. This CDR3 contains 14 residues. The germline V gene encodes CDR1 MGHRA and CDR2 YSYEKL. With 1 base removed from V and 0 bases from J, the gap between germline ends came to 7 bases. Input material: T cells isolated from PBMCs. The chain has TRBV4-1 and TRBJ2-7; D gene uncertain. The sequence was obtained from a human donor in good health. CDR3 nucleotide sequence: TGCGCCAGCAGCCAAGGATGGGCCTCCTACGAGCAGTACTTC. Translating it yields CASSQGWASYEQYF.